A single sample gave rise to the 27 T cell receptor beta chains below, sequenced in a study of blood T cells in healthy people across ages. Next came a second PCR, run for roughly 7 to 12 cycles, which used a sample-barcoded 5' primer along with a J-beta primer mix. Each CDR3 protein is one row after TCRdb ran MiXCR on the 5' RACE reads. The sample shows approximately 1,100,000 distinct CDR3 sequences, 40% to 50% of them seen only once. The sequenced material came from blood. The receptors were sampled from a woman aged 55-69 years in good health.

This clonotype was counted between two and nine times. This chain joins TRBV24-1 and TRBJ2-7; D is unresolved. CDR1 is KGHDR and CDR2 is SFDVKD in the germline V gene. The CDR3 contains 13 residues. V was clipped by 0 bases and J by 7 bases, with 9 bases between them. DNA of the CDR3: TGTGCCACCAGTGATTTGGACAATAGTGAGCAGTACTTC. Translating it yields CATSDLDNSEQYF.

The chain combines TRBV6-5 with TRBJ2-7, with D perhaps TRBD1 (6 bases). Germline V gene sequence: CDR1 MNHEY, CDR2 SVGAGI. V was pared by 10 bases and J by 0 bases, with 16 bases between. The CDR3 length is 14 residues. The CDR3 DNA reads TGTGCCATATCCAGGGACATCTACTCCTACGAGCAGTACTTC. It translates to CAISRDIYSYEQYF.

This chain's CDR3 is CASSFREGYEKLFF. The CDR3 nucleotides are TGTGCCAGCAGCTTCAGGGAGGGTTATGAAAAACTGTTTTTT. V and J are TRBV5-6 and TRBJ1-4, with D maybe TRBD1 (5 bases). Trimming took 2 bases from V and 6 from J, leaving 11 bases between them. Germline values: CDR1 SGHDT, CDR2 YYEEEE. The CDR3 is 14 amino acids.

This clonotype occurred many times. The chain combines TRBV7-2 with TRBJ2-3; no clear D. This CDR3 comprises 15 residues. The V end was cut by 1 base, the J end by 1 base, with 9 bases between. Germline-derived CDR1 and CDR2 are SGHTA and FQGNSA. CDR3 coding DNA: TGTGCCAGCAGCTTAGAAGGAAGGGGCACAGATACGCAGTATTTT. Translating gives CASSLEGRGTDTQYF.

To note about this clonotype: This may come from a read error, since a much larger clone is one base off. The rearrangement uses TRBV7-2 and TRBJ1-2, with TRBD1 matching over 9 bases. The CDR3 has 14 amino acids. Germline V lookup: CDR1 SGHTA, CDR2 FQGNSA. This CDR3 is CASSEGTGNCGYTF. The CDR3, as DNA: TGTGCCAGCAGCGAAGGGACAGGGAACTGTGGCTACACCTTC.

The chain joins TRBV6-1 to TRBJ2-4, with a weak D call TRBD2 (5 bases). The end of the DNA aligns better with TRBJ2-7, so the J call may be wrong. Germline V gene sequence: CDR1 MNHNS, CDR2 SASEGT. This CDR3 is 13 amino acids long. The CDR3 DNA sequence: TGTGCCAGCAGTGAACAGACTACCTACGAGCAGTACTTC. The encoded protein is CASSEQTTYEQYF.

The J gene is TRBJ2-2, the V gene TRBV7-2; D is possibly TRBD1 (6 bases). The germline V gene encodes CDR1 SGHTA and CDR2 FQGNSA. The CDR3 covers 14 residues. Trimming removed 7 bases from V and 1 base from J, with 10 bases in between. CDR3 residues: CASTRGGNTGELFF. The CDR3 DNA reads as TGTGCCAGCACCAGAGGGGGGAACACCGGGGAGCTGTTTTTT.

This clonotype appeared a few times. This sequence joins TRBV11-1 and TRBJ2-7; 8 nucleotides match TRBD2. Germline lookup yields CDR1 SGHAT and CDR2 FQDESV (reference sequence). The V and J ends lost 4 bases and 0 bases, in that order; junction bases with no gene match: 5. The CDR3 has 15 residues. CDR3 loop: CASSSAGTSSYEQYF. CDR3 sequence (DNA): TGTGCCAGCAGCTCCGCCGGGACTAGCTCCTACGAGCAGTACTTC.

V is TRBV5-5 and J is TRBJ2-1; D may be TRBD2 (5 bases). Looked up from germline, CDR1 is SGHKS and CDR2 is YYEKEE (reference sequence). CDR3 length: 13 residues. V lost 4 bases and J 6 bases, leaving 11 bases between the germline ends. This CDR3 is CASSVPSTNEQFF. Written as DNA, the CDR3 is TGTGCCAGCAGCGTCCCTAGCACCAATGAGCAGTTCTTC.

The chain employs TRBV14 and TRBJ2-1; tentative D call: TRBD1 (6 bases). Trimming cost V 2 bases and J 7 bases, with 21 bases left between them. The CDR3 covers 17 residues. Per the germline V gene, CDR1 is SGHDN and CDR2 is FVKESK. CDR3 bases: TGTGCCAGCAGCCAACCCGACAGGCCCAAGATAGGTAATGAGCAGTTCTTC. Amino acids: CASSQPDRPKIGNEQFF. Together with reference TRBV14 and TRBJ2-1, the CDR3 gives the full variable domain: EAGVTQFPSHSVIEKGQTVTLRCDPISGHDNLYWYRRVMGKEIKFLLHFVKESKQDESGMPNNRFLAERTGGTYSTLKVQPAELEDSGVYFCASSQPDRPKIGNEQFFGPGTRLTVL.

CDR3 region: CASSEADSDYGYTF. In DNA form, the CDR3 reads TGTGCCAGCAGTGAAGCCGACAGCGACTATGGCTACACCTTC. V and J are TRBV6-1 and TRBJ1-2; possible D gene TRBD1, 5 bases. CDR1 and CDR2 from the germline V gene are MNHNS and SASEGT. V lost 0 bases to trimming and J lost 3 bases, with 8 bases between them. This CDR3 comprises 14 residues.

This clonotype was observed a handful of times. The gene calls are TRBV15 and TRBJ1-2, with no clear D. CDR1 LNHNV and CDR2 YYDKDF come from the germline V gene (reference sequence). CDR3 length equals 13 residues. V was pared by 0 bases and J by 8 bases, with 10 bases between. The CDR3 loop is CATSRDQPGGYTF. The CDR3 nucleotides read TGTGCCACCAGCAGAGATCAACCGGGCGGCTACACCTTC.

The chain uses TRBV6-1 and TRBJ2-1; D gene uncertain. The CDR3 has 13 residues. The germline CDR1 and CDR2 sequences are MNHNS and SASEGT. Trimming pared 2 bases from V and 5 bases from J, leaving 7 bases between. CDR3 in amino acids: CASSEILHNEQFF. CDR3 DNA sequence: TGTGCCAGCAGTGAAATTCTCCACAATGAGCAGTTCTTC.

This chain joins TRBV18 and TRBJ1-1; tentatively, D is TRBD1 (5 bases). This CDR3 spans 15 amino acids. V was trimmed by 3 bases and J by 0 bases, leaving 11 bases between them. Germline V gene data show CDR1 as KGHSH and CDR2 as LQKENI. The CDR3 coding sequence is TGTGCCAGCTCACCCATTGGGGGTATGAACACTGAAGCTTTCTTT. Residues: CASSPIGGMNTEAFF.

Comments on this clonotype: Since a much larger clone is just one base distant, this may be a read error. This CDR3 is CASSVGRQGGLQFF. The DNA for the CDR3 is TGTGCCAGCAGCGTAGGACGACAGGGGGGCTTGCAGTTCTTC. The chain links TRBV7-2 to TRBJ2-1; TRBD1 matches 9 bases. Trimming at V came to 5 bases and at J to 12 bases, leaving 11 bases not matched to a gene. CDR1 is SGHTA, CDR2 FQGNSA, per germline. CDR3 length equals 14 residues.

J is TRBJ1-5 and V is TRBV19; 8 nucleotides align to TRBD1. CDR1 LNHDA and CDR2 SQIVND come from the germline V gene (reference sequence). This CDR3 spans 15 amino acids. V lost 3 bases and J lost 4; bases outside the gene matches: 5. Written as DNA, the CDR3 is TGTGCCAGTAGTATCCGGGACAGGCCTAATCAGCCCCAGCATTTT. Protein product: CASSIRDRPNQPQHF. Complete variable domain (other parts from reference TRBV19 and TRBJ1-5): DGGITQSPKYLFRKEGQNVTLSCEQNLNHDAMYWYRQDPGQGLRLIYYSQIVNDFQKGDIAEGYSVSREKKESFPLTVTSAQKNPTAFYLCASSIRDRPNQPQHFGDGTRLSIL.

The chain carries TRBV20-1 and TRBJ1-5; no firm D call. CDR1 is DFQATT and CDR2 is SNEGSKA in the germline V gene (reference sequence). The V end was cut by 4 bases, the J end by 6 bases, with 13 bases between. This CDR3 has 13 residues. The CDR3 protein is CSAIRDTGQPQHF. CDR3 bases: TGCAGTGCTATAAGAGATACGGGTCAGCCCCAGCATTTT.

This chain uses TRBV20-1 with TRBJ2-3; no clear D. The CDR3 totals 13 residues. Germline V gene data show CDR1 as DFQATT and CDR2 as SNEGSKA (reference sequence). The V end was cut by 7 bases, the J end by 0 bases, with 11 bases between. Here the CDR3 reads CSGPVTSTDTQYF. CDR3 DNA sequence: TGCAGTGGCCCAGTAACTAGCACAGATACGCAGTATTTT.

Here the CDR3 reads CSVAFGGMNTEAFF. CDR3 in DNA: TGCAGCGTTGCCTTTGGAGGGATGAACACTGAAGCTTTCTTT. The rearrangement uses TRBV29-1 and TRBJ1-1; D unresolved. The length of the CDR3 is 14 residues. V gave up 4 bases and J gave up 0 bases, with 12 bases separating them. Germline V CDR1 and CDR2: SQVTM, ANQGSEA.

This chain uses TRBV28 with TRBJ1-1, with 10 bases identical to TRBD1. V lost 5 bases to trimming and J lost 0 bases; unmatched junction nucleotides: 9. CDR1 is MDHEN, CDR2 SYDVKM, per germline. This CDR3 spans 17 amino acids. CDR3: CASSPPDRGLLNTEAFF. CDR3 bases: TGTGCCAGCAGTCCCCCCGACAGGGGGCTACTGAACACTGAAGCTTTCTTT.

CDR3 nucleotide sequence: TGTGCCAGCAGCCCCTCCACAACTAACTATGGCTACACCTTC. It specifies CASSPSTTNYGYTF. The rearrangement links TRBV6-1 to TRBJ1-2; D is undetermined. V was cut by 6 bases and J by 0 bases, with 11 bases left in between. The length of the CDR3 is 14 residues. The germline CDR1 and CDR2 sequences are MNHNS and SASEGT.

V is TRBV20-1 and J is TRBJ1-1; TRBD1 might be the D (5 bases). CDR1 is DFQATT, CDR2 SNEGSKA, per germline (reference sequence). The CDR3 has 15 amino acids. Trimming took off 4 bases at V and 0 bases at J, with 15 bases between the two ends. CDR3 residues: CSATPSQGLNTEAFF. In DNA form, the CDR3 reads TGCAGTGCTACCCCATCTCAGGGATTGAACACTGAAGCTTTCTTT.

This clonotype was observed a few times. The chain combines TRBV12-3 or TRBV12-4 with TRBJ2-1, with a weak D call TRBD1 (5 bases). The CDR3 contains 15 residues. V shed 3 bases and J shed 2 bases, with 11 bases lying between them. The CDR3 spells CASSFTGGAYNEQFF. Written as DNA, the CDR3 is TGTGCCAGCAGTTTTACAGGCGGAGCCTACAATGAGCAGTTCTTC.

The chain links TRBV6-1 to TRBJ2-7; tentative D call: TRBD2 (6 bases). The CDR3 has 16 residues. The germline CDR1 and CDR2 sequences are MNHNS and SASEGT. V dropped 7 bases and J dropped 5 bases, with 24 bases sitting between them. The CDR3 protein is CASNGEVRTRGDEQYF. The CDR3 bases are TGTGCCAGCAACGGGGAGGTTCGAACACGTGGGGACGAGCAGTACTTC.

The chain joins TRBV7-2 to TRBJ1-2; D not certain. The CDR3 contains 15 residues. CDR1 is SGHTA, CDR2 FQGNSA, per germline. V gave up 3 bases and J gave up 8 bases, with 19 bases separating them. CDR3 bases: TGTGCCAGCAGCTTGGCCTTCGGCAGGCGTACAGGCTACACCTTC. It is translated as CASSLAFGRRTGYTF.

In its sample, this clonotype was seen a few times. The chain employs TRBV25-1 and TRBJ2-7; D may match TRBD1 or TRBD2 (5 bases each). This CDR3 spans 14 amino acids. V dropped 1 base and J dropped 0 bases, with 7 bases sitting between them. Germline V CDR1 and CDR2: MGHDK, SYGVNS. For the CDR3, the DNA is TGTGCCAGCAGTGAATTTGGGGGCTCCTACGAGCAGTACTTC. Its translation is CASSEFGGSYEQYF.

The chain couples TRBV6-5 to TRBJ2-1, with TRBD1 matching 8 bases. Trimming removed 2 bases from V and 10 bases from J; junction bases left unmatched: 13. CDR3 length: 16 amino acids. Germline V lookup: CDR1 MNHEY, CDR2 SVGAGI. CDR3 in amino acids: CASSYTAGTGRNEQFF. DNA for the CDR3: TGTGCCAGCAGTTACACGGCCGGGACAGGAAGAAACGAGCAGTTCTTC.